One sample yielded the 11 T cell receptor beta chains listed below, sequenced in a study of blood T cells in healthy people across ages. The authors ran a second PCR of roughly 6 to 12 cycles using a sample-barcoded 5' primer and a J-beta primer mix. TCRdb re-derived calls from the 5' RACE reads in MiXCR, one entry per CDR3 protein. The data hold more than 550,000 distinct CDR3 sequences, with around a fifth observed a single time. Sequencing input: blood. The source is an older man in good health.

V is TRBV10-3 and J is TRBJ1-5; D is undetermined. This CDR3 is built from 15 residues. Germline values: CDR1 ENHRY, CDR2 SYGVKD. Trimming removed 7 bases from V and 0 bases from J, with 13 bases in between. This CDR3 reads CAITSDPDSNQPQHF. CDR3 coding DNA: TGTGCCATCACCTCAGACCCCGATAGCAATCAGCCCCAGCATTTT.

In its sample, this clonotype was seen a few times. The chain couples TRBV29-1 to TRBJ2-3, with TRBD2 matching 13 bases. CDR1 and CDR2 (germline): SQVTM, ANQGSEA. CDR3 length: 17 amino acids. Trimming at V came to 5 bases and at J to 1 base, leaving 9 bases not matched to a gene. The CDR3 region has the DNA TGCAGCGTTAGGGGACTAGCGGGACTTCCGCGCACAGATACGCAGTATTTT. This translates into CSVRGLAGLPRTDTQYF.

This clonotype was picked up many times. This chain connects TRBV5-1 to TRBJ1-1, with D possibly TRBD1 on 5 matching bases. CDR3 length: 15 amino acids. Between the trimmed V and J ends, which lost 0 bases and 4 bases, there was a span of 13 bases. Germline lookup yields CDR1 SGHRS and CDR2 YFSETQ. The CDR3 DNA is TGCGCCAGCAGCTTGGATACGGGGGGGGGCACTGAAGCTTTCTTT. Residues: CASSLDTGGGTEAFF.

The chain combines TRBV29-1 with TRBJ2-1; D might be TRBD1 or TRBD2, each matching 6 bases. This CDR3 is 13 amino acids long. The germline gives CDR1 SQVTM, CDR2 ANQGSEA. V dropped 0 bases and J dropped 7 bases, with 10 bases sitting between them. For the CDR3, the DNA is TGCAGCGTTGAAGAAGGGGGGCGGAATGAGCAGTTCTTC. It encodes CSVEEGGRNEQFF.

This clonotype was seen more than once but under ten times. V usage is TRBV29-1 and J usage is TRBJ2-5; D remains ambiguous. V gave up 4 bases and J gave up 1 base, with 7 bases separating them. This CDR3 is 12 amino acids long. From germline, CDR1 is SQVTM and CDR2 ANQGSEA. CDR3 DNA sequence: TGCAGCGTTGTACCAACCCAAGAGACCCAGTACTTC. Translating it yields CSVVPTQETQYF.

The table lists this clonotype with many counts. The V gene is TRBV13, the J gene TRBJ1-3, with D tentatively TRBD1 (6 bases). V shed 5 bases and J shed 0 bases, with 8 bases lying between them. The CDR3 has 14 residues. CDR1 is PRHDT and CDR2 is FYEKMQ in the germline V gene (reference sequence). In nucleotides, the CDR3 is TGTGCCAGCAGCCAGGGGAGCTCTGGAAACACCATATATTTT. Its protein product is CASSQGSSGNTIYF. The full variable domain, with the rest looked up from reference TRBV13 and TRBJ1-3, is AAGVIQSPRHLIKEKRETATLKCYPIPRHDTVYWYQQGPGQDPQFLISFYEKMQSDKGSIPDRFSAQQFSDYHSELNMSSLELGDSALYFCASSQGSSGNTIYFGEGSWLTVV.

A few counts support this clonotype. The chain employs TRBV7-2 and TRBJ2-5, with a tentative D call TRBD1 (6 bases). The ends were cut back, 5 bases at V and 1 base at J, with 14 bases in the middle. From germline, CDR1 is SGHTA and CDR2 FQGNSA. The CDR3 contains 15 residues. CDR3 DNA: TGTGCCAGCAGCCCCACCGGACAGTTCCAAGAGACCCAGTACTTC. This codes for CASSPTGQFQETQYF.

This clonotype showed up many times. The V gene is TRBV27, the J gene TRBJ1-4; D unclear. Trimming stripped 4 bases from V and 3 bases from J, with 9 bases between. This CDR3 has 14 residues. CDR1 is MNHEY, CDR2 SMNVEV, per germline (reference sequence). CDR3 amino acids: CASSWSQANEKLFF. The CDR3 DNA is TGTGCCAGCAGTTGGTCCCAGGCTAATGAAAAACTGTTTTTT. The full variable domain, in which reference TRBV27 and TRBJ1-4 provide the parts outside the CDR3, is EAQVTQNPRYLITVTGKKLTVTCSQNMNHEYMSWYRQDPGLGLRQIYYSMNVEVTDKGDVPEGYKVSRKEKRNFPLILESPSPNQTSLYFCASSWSQANEKLFFGSGTQLSVL.

This clonotype was detected only a few times. The chain has TRBV5-1 and TRBJ2-3, with D possibly being TRBD2 (5 bases). The CDR3 spans 16 residues. The V end was cut by 0 bases, the J end by 9 bases, with 20 bases between. CDR1 and CDR2 (germline): SGHRS, YFSETQ. CDR3 DNA sequence: TGCGCCAGCAGCTTGGCTGTAGGTGGAGGAGTACAGACGCAGTATTTT. Its translation: CASSLAVGGGVQTQYF.

Notes on this clonotype: At one of its ends the junction is not consistent with the germline gene, which may arise from a read error. The J gene is TRBJ2-5, the V gene TRBV29-1; TRBD1 might be the D (6 bases). Germline V lookup: CDR1 SQVTM, CDR2 ANQGSEA. The CDR3 runs to 10 residues. The CDR3 nucleotides read TGCAGCGTGAACCGTGGGGGCCGGTTCTTC. Translated: CSVNRGGRFF.

The V gene is TRBV7-9, the J gene TRBJ1-1; TRBD1 matches at 7 bases. V lost 0 bases, J lost 3 bases, and 13 bases stayed unmatched. Germline CDR1 and CDR2: SEHNR and FQNEAQ (reference sequence). The CDR3 loop spans 18 amino acids. The CDR3 nucleotides are TGTGCCAGCAGCTTAGCGGGACAGACTTCCGCTTTGGACACTGAAGCTTTCTTT. This sequence encodes CASSLAGQTSALDTEAFF.